A selection of T cell receptor beta chains follows, all from one sample in a study of identical twins. TCRdb recomputed calls from the 5' RACE reads with MiXCR, one row per CDR3 protein. The sample lists approximately 620,000 distinct CDR3 sequences; under 9% were seen once. The same specimen was also included in a second study, on yellow fever vaccine responses in identical twins.

The sequencing sample was made of PBMCs. The origin of the receptors is a woman younger than 30 in good health. Both conserved end residues are part of each CDR3. D genes are given only for firm matches. Size is omitted from some rows. Given values are once, few, many or a class for expanded clones.

J,V,size,D,CDR3,DNA
TRBJ2-5,TRBV4-3,-,TRBD1,CASSHSGTGGGETQYF,TGCGCCAGCAGCCACTCGGGGACAGGGGGCGGAGAGACCCAGTACTTC
TRBJ2-2,TRBV13,many,TRBD1,CASSSGTGVTGELFF,TGTGCCAGCAGCTCTGGGACAGGGGTCACCGGGGAGCTGTTTTTT
TRBJ2-3,TRBV29-1,-,-,CSVEAASTDTQYF,TGCAGCGTTGAGGCGGCTAGCACAGATACGCAGTATTTT
TRBJ2-1,TRBV10-2,many,-,CASNTELVGHNEQFF,TGCGCCAGCAACACCGAATTAGTCGGCCACAATGAGCAGTTCTTC
TRBJ1-1,TRBV15,few,-,CATSRDQGTEAFF,TGTGCCACCAGCAGAGATCAGGGGACTGAAGCTTTCTTT
TRBJ2-5,TRBV29-1,-,TRBD2,CSGRTSGGETQYF,TGCAGCGGCAGGACTAGCGGGGGAGAGACCCAGTACTTC
TRBJ2-7,TRBV10-1,-,TRBD2,CASSENVGLAGVVHEQYF,TGCGCCAGCAGTGAGAACGTAGGACTAGCGGGAGTCGTTCACGAGCAGTACTTC
TRBJ2-7,TRBV5-1,many,TRBD1,CASSARDRAYEQYF,TGCGCCAGCAGCGCCCGGGACAGGGCCTACGAGCAGTACTTC
TRBJ2-2,TRBV9,few,-,CASSGGPNTGELFF,TGTGCCAGCAGCGGGGGTCCGAACACCGGGGAGCTGTTTTTT
TRBJ2-7,TRBV11-2,few,TRBD1,CASSLGQGVDSYEQYF,TGTGCCAGCAGCTTAGGACAGGGTGTAGACTCCTACGAGCAGTACTTC
TRBJ2-5,TRBV10-3,-,TRBD1,CAISDPDRDETQYF,TGTGCCATCAGTGACCCGGACAGGGACGAGACCCAGTACTTC
TRBJ2-7,TRBV15,many,-,CATSRVGGSGYEQYF,TGTGCCACCAGCAGAGTGGGTGGGAGCGGCTACGAGCAGTACTTC
TRBJ1-2,TRBV6-1,-,TRBD1,CASSQRWDRRGYTF,TGTGCCAGCAGTCAACGATGGGACAGGAGGGGCTACACCTTC
TRBJ2-3,TRBV15,many,-,CATSGGLTSGADTQYF,TGTGCCACCAGCGGCGGTTTGACTAGTGGGGCAGATACGCAGTATTTT
TRBJ2-1,TRBV2,many,TRBD2,CASSRGDNEQFF,TGTGCCAGCAGTCGGGGGGACAATGAGCAGTTCTTC
TRBJ1-2,TRBV20-1,few,TRBD1,CSANRQGVYGYTF,TGCAGTGCTAACCGACAGGGTGTCTATGGCTACACCTTC
TRBJ2-2,TRBV5-1,few,TRBD1,CASSGGWTGPRDTGELFF,TGCGCCAGCAGCGGCGGGTGGACAGGCCCGAGGGACACCGGGGAGCTGTTTTTT
TRBJ2-5,TRBV20-1,many,-,CSARERYGETQYF,TGCAGTGCTAGAGAGCGATACGGGGAGACCCAGTACTTC
TRBJ1-1,TRBV9,many,-,CASSGQFRGTEAFF,TGTGCCAGCAGCGGACAATTCAGGGGAACTGAAGCTTTCTTT
TRBJ2-7,TRBV28,many,-,CASSSRPYEQYF,TGTGCCAGCAGTTCCCGGCCATACGAGCAGTACTTC
TRBJ1-2,TRBV11-2,many,TRBD1,CASSKGAYGYTF,TGTGCCAGCAGTAAGGGGGCTTATGGCTACACCTTC
TRBJ2-1,TRBV4-2,few,-,CASSQDRGAEQFF,TGTGCCAGCAGCCAAGACCGGGGGGCCGAGCAGTTCTTC
TRBJ1-2,TRBV7-9,many,-,CASSSTPLYGYTF,TGTGCCAGCAGCTCTACCCCCCTTTATGGCTACACCTTC
TRBJ2-4,TRBV6-1,-,TRBD1,CASSRQGTVAKNIQYF,TGTGCCAGCAGCCGACAGGGCACCGTAGCCAAAAACATTCAGTACTTC
TRBJ2-6,TRBV20-1,few,-,CREWGQGSSGANVLTF,TGCAGGGAGTGGGGGCAGGGCTCCTCTGGGGCCAACGTCCTGACTTTC
TRBJ2-2,TRBV29-1,-,-,CSVGDGPGFTGGELFF,TGCAGCGTTGGAGACGGACCAGGGTTCACGGGCGGGGAGCTGTTTTTT
TRBJ2-5,TRBV6-5,-,TRBD1,CASSYVTGGELPQETQYF,TGTGCCAGCAGTTACGTTACAGGGGGCGAACTACCACAAGAGACCCAGTACTTC
TRBJ1-6,TRBV7-9,many,-,CASSPRRGSPLHF,TGTGCCAGCAGCCCCAGAAGGGGTTCACCCCTCCACTTT
TRBJ2-1,TRBV10-3,few,-,CAISESRGGDNEQFF,TGTGCCATCAGTGAGTCCCGAGGGGGGGACAATGAGCAGTTCTTC
TRBJ2-2,TRBV12-3/TRBV12-4,many,-,CASSLSSPSRGELFF,TGTGCCAGCAGTTTATCGTCCCCCTCACGGGGGGAGCTGTTTTTT
TRBJ2-5,TRBV3-1,-,-,CASSQRVNGGETQYF,TGTGCCAGCAGCCAAAGGGTAAATGGTGGAGAGACCCAGTACTTC
TRBJ1-2,TRBV5-4,-,-,CASSLPPESHYGYTF,TGTGCCAGCAGCTTGCCTCCTGAGAGTCACTATGGCTACACCTTC
TRBJ2-1,TRBV7-8,-,-,CASSPGTGPGGNEQFF,TGTGCCAGCAGCCCCGGGACAGGCCCCGGGGGGAATGAGCAGTTCTTC
TRBJ2-1,TRBV7-9,many,-,CASSPSASSYNEQFF,TGTGCCAGCAGCCCTAGCGCAAGCTCCTACAATGAGCAGTTCTTC
TRBJ2-5,TRBV7-3,-,-,CASSSTPRETQYF,TGTGCCAGCAGCTCGACGCCACGGGAGACCCAGTACTTC
TRBJ2-7,TRBV5-4,-,-,CASSRETAGLYEQYF,TGTGCCAGCAGCCGCGAGACGGCGGGGCTCTACGAGCAGTACTTC
TRBJ2-1,TRBV27,few,-,CASSWGYVYNEQFF,TGTGCCAGCAGTTGGGGATATGTCTACAATGAGCAGTTCTTC
TRBJ2-1,TRBV20-1,few,-,CSARARTGTQLNTIF,TGCAGTGCTAGAGCCCGAACCGGGACCCAGCTAAATACGATCTTC
TRBJ2-1,TRBV10-3,few,-,CAISPESSSYNEQFF,TGTGCCATCAGTCCGGAGAGTAGCTCCTACAATGAGCAGTTCTTC
TRBJ2-2,TRBV25-1,few,TRBD2,CASSEGSGRAGELFF,TGTGCCAGCAGTGAAGGAAGCGGGAGGGCCGGGGAGCTGTTTTTT
TRBJ2-7,TRBV11-2,-,-,CASSLALTAYEQYF,TGTGCCAGCAGCTTAGCCTTGACAGCTTACGAGCAGTACTTC
TRBJ2-5,TRBV15,few,TRBD2,CATSSSSGGQETQYF,TGTGCCACCAGCAGCTCGAGCGGGGGTCAAGAGACCCAGTACTTC
TRBJ2-1,TRBV9,many,-,CASSVGRFGEQFF,TGTGCCAGCAGCGTAGGCAGGTTCGGTGAGCAGTTCTTC
TRBJ1-4,TRBV20-1,-,-,CSATGGGNEKLFF,TGCAGTGCTACCGGGGGGGGTAATGAAAAACTGTTTTTT
TRBJ2-7,TRBV4-1,-,-,CASSQEDRSSSYEQYF,TGCGCCAGCAGCCAAGAGGATAGGAGTTCCTCCTACGAGCAGTACTTC
TRBJ2-1,TRBV4-2,few,-,CASSQKGFNEQFF,TGTGCCAGCAGCCAAAAGGGTTTCAATGAGCAGTTCTTC
TRBJ1-4,TRBV7-6,few,-,CASSLVGGGEKLFF,TGTGCCAGCAGCTTAGTGGGGGGAGGAGAAAAACTGTTTTTT
TRBJ1-2,TRBV2,few,-,CASSERATPAF,TGTGCCAGCAGTGAACGGGCCACCCCGGCTTTC
TRBJ2-5,TRBV25-1,-,-,CASSLLSGGTQYF,TGTGCCAGCAGTCTTCTCTCTGGTGGGACCCAGTACTTC
TRBJ2-1,TRBV20-1,-,TRBD2,CSASFPPASGGDNEQFF,TGCAGTGCTAGTTTTCCCCCCGCTAGCGGGGGGGACAATGAGCAGTTCTTC
TRBJ2-1,TRBV29-1,few,-,CSVEGTPSYNEQFF,TGCAGCGTTGAGGGGACACCTTCCTACAATGAGCAGTTCTTC
TRBJ1-1,TRBV29-1,few,-,CSVSTGYTEAFF,TGCAGCGTATCAACAGGGTACACTGAAGCTTTCTTT
TRBJ2-7,TRBV6-1,few,-,CASSARRDSYEQYF,TGTGCCAGCAGTGCCCGGAGGGATTCCTACGAGCAGTACTTC
TRBJ1-1,TRBV2,-,TRBD1,CASSDPGQGVGTEAFF,TGTGCCAGCAGTGACCCGGGACAGGGGGTCGGCACTGAAGCTTTCTTT
TRBJ2-7,TRBV10-3,few,-,CAITGTDSYEQYF,TGTGCCATCACAGGGACGGACTCCTACGAGCAGTACTTC
TRBJ1-4,TRBV7-8,many,-,CASSLSTGIPTLFF,TGTGCCAGCAGCCTTTCGACAGGAATACCAACACTGTTTTTT
TRBJ1-6,TRBV7-9,few,TRBD1,CASSMTGETYNSPLHF,TGTGCCAGCAGTATGACAGGGGAAACCTATAATTCACCCCTCCACTTT
TRBJ2-5,TRBV7-2,-,-,CASSPRDQGQYQETQYF,TGTGCCAGCAGCCCCCGGGACCAAGGACAGTACCAAGAGACCCAGTACTTC
TRBJ2-1,TRBV6-2/TRBV6-3,-,-,CATKRVPYNEQFF,TGTGCCACCAAGCGGGTTCCCTACAATGAGCAGTTCTTC
TRBJ1-5,TRBV12-3/TRBV12-4,many,-,CASSLSRDRNQPQHF,TGTGCCAGCAGTTTGTCCAGGGACCGCAATCAGCCCCAGCATTTT